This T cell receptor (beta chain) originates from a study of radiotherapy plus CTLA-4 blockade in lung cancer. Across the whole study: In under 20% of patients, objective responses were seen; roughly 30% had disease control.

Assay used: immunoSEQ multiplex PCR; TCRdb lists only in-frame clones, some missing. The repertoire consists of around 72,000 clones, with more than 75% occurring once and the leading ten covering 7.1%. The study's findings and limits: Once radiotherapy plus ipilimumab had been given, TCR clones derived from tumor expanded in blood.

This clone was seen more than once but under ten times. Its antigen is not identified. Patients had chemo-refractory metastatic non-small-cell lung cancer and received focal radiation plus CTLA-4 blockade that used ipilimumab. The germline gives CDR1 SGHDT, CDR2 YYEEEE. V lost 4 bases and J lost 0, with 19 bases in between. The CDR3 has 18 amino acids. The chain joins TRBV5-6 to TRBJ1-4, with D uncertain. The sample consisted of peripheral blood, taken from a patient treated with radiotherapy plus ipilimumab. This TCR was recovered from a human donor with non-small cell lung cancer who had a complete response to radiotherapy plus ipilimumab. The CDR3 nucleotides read TGTGCCAGCAGCCTTATCCCGGGCCACCGGGCAACTAATGAAAAACTGTTTTTT. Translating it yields CASSLIPGHRATNEKLFF.